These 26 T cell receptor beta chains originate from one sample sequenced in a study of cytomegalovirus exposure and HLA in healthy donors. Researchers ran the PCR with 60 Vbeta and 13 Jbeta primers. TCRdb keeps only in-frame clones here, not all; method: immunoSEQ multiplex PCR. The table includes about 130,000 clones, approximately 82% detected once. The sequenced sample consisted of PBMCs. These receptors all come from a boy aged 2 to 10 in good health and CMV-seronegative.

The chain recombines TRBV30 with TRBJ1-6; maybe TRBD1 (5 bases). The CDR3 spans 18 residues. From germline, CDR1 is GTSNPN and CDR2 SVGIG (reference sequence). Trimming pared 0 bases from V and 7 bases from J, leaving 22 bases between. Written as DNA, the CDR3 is TGTGCCTGGAGTGTAAAGGGGCGACATCCCTTGCCCAATTCACCCCTCCACTTT. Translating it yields CAWSVKGRHPLPNSPLHF.

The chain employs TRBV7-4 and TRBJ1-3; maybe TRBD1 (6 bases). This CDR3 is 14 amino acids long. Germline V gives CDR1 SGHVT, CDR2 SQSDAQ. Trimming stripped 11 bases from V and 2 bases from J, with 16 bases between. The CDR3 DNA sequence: TGTGCCGGGGGCACAGGGAGAACTGGAAACACCATATATTTT. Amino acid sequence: CAGGTGRTGNTIYF.

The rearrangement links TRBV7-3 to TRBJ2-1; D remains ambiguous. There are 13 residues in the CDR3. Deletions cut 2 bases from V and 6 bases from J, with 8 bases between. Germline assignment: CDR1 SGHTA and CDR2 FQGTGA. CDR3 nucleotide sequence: TGTGCCAGCAGCTTATTAGATGCCAATGAGCAGTTCTTC. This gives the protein CASSLLDANEQFF. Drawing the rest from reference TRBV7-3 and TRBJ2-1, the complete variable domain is GAGVSQTPSNKVTEKGKYVELRCDPISGHTALYWYRQSLGQGPEFLIYFQGTGAADDSGLPNDRFFAVRPEGSVSTLKIQRTERGDSAVYLCASSLLDANEQFFGPGTRLTVL.

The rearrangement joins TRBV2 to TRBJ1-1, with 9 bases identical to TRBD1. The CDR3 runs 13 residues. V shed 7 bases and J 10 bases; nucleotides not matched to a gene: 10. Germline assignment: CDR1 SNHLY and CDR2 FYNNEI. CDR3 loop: CASKTEQGAGAFF. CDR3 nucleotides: TGTGCCAGCAAGACGGAACAGGGGGCGGGAGCTTTCTTT.

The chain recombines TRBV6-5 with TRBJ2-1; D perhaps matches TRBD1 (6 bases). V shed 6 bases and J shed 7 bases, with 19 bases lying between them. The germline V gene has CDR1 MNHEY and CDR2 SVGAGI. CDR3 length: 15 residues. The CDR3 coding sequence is TGTGCCAGCAGCCTCACAGGGTTATTACTTAATGAGCAGTTCTTC. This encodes CASSLTGLLLNEQFF.

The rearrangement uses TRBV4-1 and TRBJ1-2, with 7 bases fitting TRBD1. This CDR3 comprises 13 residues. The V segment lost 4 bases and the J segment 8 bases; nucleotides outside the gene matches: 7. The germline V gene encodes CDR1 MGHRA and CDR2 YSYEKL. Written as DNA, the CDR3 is TGCGCCAGCAGCCGATGGACAGGTGAAGGCTACACCTTC. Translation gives CASSRWTGEGYTF.

The CDR3 reads CASSSLSGRARGDTQYF. CDR3 nucleotide sequence: TGTGCCAGTAGTTCCTTATCCGGGAGGGCGCGAGGAGATACGCAGTATTTT. The chain carries TRBV19 and TRBJ2-3; 8 bases line up with TRBD2. CDR3 length: 17 amino acids. V lost 5 bases, J lost 5 bases, and 15 bases stayed unmatched. Germline-derived CDR1 and CDR2 are LNHDA and SQIVND (reference sequence).

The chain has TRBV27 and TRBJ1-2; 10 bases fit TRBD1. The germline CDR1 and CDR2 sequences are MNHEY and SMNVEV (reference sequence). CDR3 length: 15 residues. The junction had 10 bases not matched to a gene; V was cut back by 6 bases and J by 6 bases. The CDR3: CASRSGQGEVDGYTF. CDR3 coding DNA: TGTGCCAGCAGGTCAGGACAGGGGGAGGTAGATGGCTACACCTTC.

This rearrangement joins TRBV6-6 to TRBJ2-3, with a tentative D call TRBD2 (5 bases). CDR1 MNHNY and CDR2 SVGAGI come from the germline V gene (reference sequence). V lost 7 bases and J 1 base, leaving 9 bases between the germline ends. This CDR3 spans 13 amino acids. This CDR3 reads CASMRTRTDTQYF. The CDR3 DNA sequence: TGTGCCAGCATGCGGACTCGCACAGATACGCAGTATTTT.

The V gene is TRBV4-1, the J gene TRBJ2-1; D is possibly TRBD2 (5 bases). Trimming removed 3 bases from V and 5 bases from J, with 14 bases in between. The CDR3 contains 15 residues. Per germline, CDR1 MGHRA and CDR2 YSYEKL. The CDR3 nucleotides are TGCGCCAGCAGCCACCGCGGGCCGTGGGACAATGAGCAGTTCTTC. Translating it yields CASSHRGPWDNEQFF.

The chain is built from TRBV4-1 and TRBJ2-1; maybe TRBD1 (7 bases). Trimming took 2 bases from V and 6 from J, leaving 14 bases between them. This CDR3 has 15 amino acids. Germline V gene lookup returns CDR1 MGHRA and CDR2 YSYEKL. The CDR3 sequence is CASSQSQGGSNEQFF. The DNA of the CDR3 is TGCGCCAGCAGCCAATCCCAGGGGGGAAGCAATGAGCAGTTCTTC.

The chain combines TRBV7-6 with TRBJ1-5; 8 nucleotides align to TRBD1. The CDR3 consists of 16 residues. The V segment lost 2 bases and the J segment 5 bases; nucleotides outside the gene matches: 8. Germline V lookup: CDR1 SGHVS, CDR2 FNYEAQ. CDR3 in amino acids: CASSLIPGGADQPQHF. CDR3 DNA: TGTGCCAGCAGCTTAATTCCAGGGGGCGCGGATCAGCCCCAGCATTTT.

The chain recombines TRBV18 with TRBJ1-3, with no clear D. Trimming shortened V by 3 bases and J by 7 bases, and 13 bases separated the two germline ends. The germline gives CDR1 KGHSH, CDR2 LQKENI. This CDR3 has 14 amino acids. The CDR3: CASSPPLGRNTIYF. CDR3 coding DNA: TGTGCCAGCTCACCTCCCCTAGGTCGGAACACCATATATTTT. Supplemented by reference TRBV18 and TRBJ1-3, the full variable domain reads NAGVMQNPRHLVRRRGQEARLRCSPMKGHSHVYWYRQLPEEGLKFMVYLQKENIIDESGMPKERFSAEFPKEGPSILRIQQVVRGDSAAYFCASSPPLGRNTIYFGEGSWLTVV.

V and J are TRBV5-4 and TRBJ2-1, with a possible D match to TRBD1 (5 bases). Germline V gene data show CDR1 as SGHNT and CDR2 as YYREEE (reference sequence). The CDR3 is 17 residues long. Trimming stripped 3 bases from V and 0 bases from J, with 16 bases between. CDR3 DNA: TGTGCCAGCAGCTCCTCCGACAGTTTGATCTCCTACAATGAGCAGTTCTTC. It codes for CASSSSDSLISYNEQFF.

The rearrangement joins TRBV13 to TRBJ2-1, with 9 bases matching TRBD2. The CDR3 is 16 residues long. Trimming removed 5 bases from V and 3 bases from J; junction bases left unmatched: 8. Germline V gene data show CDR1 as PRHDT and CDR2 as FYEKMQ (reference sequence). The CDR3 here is CASSPYPSGVYNEQFF. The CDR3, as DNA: TGTGCCAGCAGCCCCTACCCTAGCGGGGTCTACAATGAGCAGTTCTTC.

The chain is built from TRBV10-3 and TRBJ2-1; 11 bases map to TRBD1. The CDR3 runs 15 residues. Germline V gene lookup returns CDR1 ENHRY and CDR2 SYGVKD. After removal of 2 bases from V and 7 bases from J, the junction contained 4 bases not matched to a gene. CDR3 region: CAISEMDRGRNEQFF. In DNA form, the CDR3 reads TGTGCCATCAGTGAGATGGACAGGGGGCGTAATGAGCAGTTCTTC.

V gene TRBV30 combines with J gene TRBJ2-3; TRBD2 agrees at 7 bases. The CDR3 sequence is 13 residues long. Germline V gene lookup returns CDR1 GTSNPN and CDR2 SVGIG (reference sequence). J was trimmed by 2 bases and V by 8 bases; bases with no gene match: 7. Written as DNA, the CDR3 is TGTGCCGGGGGGGTCGGTCCCACAGATACGCAGTATTTT. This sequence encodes CAGGVGPTDTQYF. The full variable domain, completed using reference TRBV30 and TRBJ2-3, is SQTIHQWPATLVQPVGSPLSLECTVEGTSNPNLYWYRQAAGRGLQLLFYSVGIGQISSEVPQNLSASRPQDRQFILSSKKLLLSDSGFYLCAGGVGPTDTQYFGPGTRLTVL.

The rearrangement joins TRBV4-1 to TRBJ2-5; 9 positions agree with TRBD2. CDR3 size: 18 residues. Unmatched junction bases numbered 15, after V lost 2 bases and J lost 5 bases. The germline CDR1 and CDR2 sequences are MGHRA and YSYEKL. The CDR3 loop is CASSQYAGGGAWGETQYF. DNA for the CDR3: TGCGCCAGCAGCCAATATGCGGGCGGGGGGGCATGGGGGGAGACCCAGTACTTC.

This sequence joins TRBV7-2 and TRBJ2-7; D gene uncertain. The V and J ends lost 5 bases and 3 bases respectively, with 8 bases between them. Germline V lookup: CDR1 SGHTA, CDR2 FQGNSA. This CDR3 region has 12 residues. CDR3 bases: TGTGCCAGCAGCCCCCTTCGCTACGAGCAGTACTTC. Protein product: CASSPLRYEQYF.

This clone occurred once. CDR3 in amino acids: CASSPTDRDTEAFF. The CDR3 DNA reads TGTGCCAGCAGCCCGACCGACAGGGACACTGAAGCTTTCTTT. The V and J genes are TRBV7-8 and TRBJ1-1, with TRBD1 identical over 7 bases. The CDR3 is 14 amino acids. V was clipped by 5 bases and J by 3 bases; unmatched bases: 6. Germline V CDR1 and CDR2: SGHVS, FQNEAQ.

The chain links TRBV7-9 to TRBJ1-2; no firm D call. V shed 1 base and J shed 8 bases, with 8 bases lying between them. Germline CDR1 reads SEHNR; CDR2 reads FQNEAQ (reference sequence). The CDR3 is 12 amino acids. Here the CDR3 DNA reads TGTGCCAGCAGCTTAGGAGGGAAGGGCTACACCTTC. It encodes CASSLGGKGYTF.

The CDR3 here is CASSPTTTGSYGYTF. The CDR3 DNA is TGTGCCAGCAGCCCGACAACCACAGGGAGCTATGGCTACACCTTC. The chain couples TRBV7-9 to TRBJ1-2; D is possibly TRBD1 (6 bases). Germline V gene sequence: CDR1 SEHNR, CDR2 FQNEAQ (reference sequence). The CDR3 has 15 residues. Between the trimmed V and J ends, which lost 5 bases and 4 bases, there was a span of 17 bases. Full variable domain (remainder filled in from reference TRBV7-9 and TRBJ1-2): DTGVSQNPRHKITKRGQNVTFRCDPISEHNRLYWYRQTLGQGPEFLTYFQNEAQLEKSRLLSDRFSAERPKGSFSTLEIQRTEQGDSAMYLCASSPTTTGSYGYTFGSGTRLTVV.

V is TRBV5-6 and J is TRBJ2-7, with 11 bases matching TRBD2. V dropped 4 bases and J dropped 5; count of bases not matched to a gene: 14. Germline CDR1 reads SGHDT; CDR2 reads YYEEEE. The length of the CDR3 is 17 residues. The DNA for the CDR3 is TGTGCCAGCAGCACGGTACTAGCGGGAGTATCGGGGGACGAGCAGTACGTC. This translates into CASSTVLAGVSGDEQYV.

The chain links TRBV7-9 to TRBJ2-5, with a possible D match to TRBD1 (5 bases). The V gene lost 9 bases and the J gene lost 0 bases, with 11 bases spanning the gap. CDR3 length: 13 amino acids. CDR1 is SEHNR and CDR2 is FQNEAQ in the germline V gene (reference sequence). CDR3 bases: TGTGCCAGTAGGGGCGAGAACCAAGAGACCCAGTACTTC. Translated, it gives CASRGENQETQYF. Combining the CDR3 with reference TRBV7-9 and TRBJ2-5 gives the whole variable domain DTGVSQNPRHKITKRGQNVTFRCDPISEHNRLYWYRQTLGQGPEFLTYFQNEAQLEKSRLLSDRFSAERPKGSFSTLEIQRTEQGDSAMYLCASRGENQETQYFGPGTRLLVL.

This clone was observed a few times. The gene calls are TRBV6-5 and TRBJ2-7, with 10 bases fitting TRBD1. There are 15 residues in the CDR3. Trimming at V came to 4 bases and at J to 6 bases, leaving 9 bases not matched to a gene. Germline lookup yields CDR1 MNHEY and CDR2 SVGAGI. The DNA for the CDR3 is TGTGCCAGCAGTTCCCGGGACAGGGGATGGGGCGAGCAGTACTTC. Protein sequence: CASSSRDRGWGEQYF.

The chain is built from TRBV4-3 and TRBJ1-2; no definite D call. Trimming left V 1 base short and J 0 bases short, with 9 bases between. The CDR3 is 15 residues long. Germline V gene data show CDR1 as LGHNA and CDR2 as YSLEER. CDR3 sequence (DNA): TGCGCCAGCAGCCAAGGAAACGGAGCTAACTATGGCTACACCTTC. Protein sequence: CASSQGNGANYGYTF.